The 15 T cell receptor beta chains in this list originate from one sample, sequenced in a study of shared clonotypes between healthy human individuals. In the naive CD8 group, cells lacked CD45RO and were positively selected for CCR7, so terminally differentiated effector memory CD45RA+ cells were left out. The data were produced by immunoSEQ multiplex PCR, yet TCRdb's version contains in-frame clones alone and is incomplete. The data show about 2,100,000 clones, around 93% seen once. Sample: naive CD8+ T cells from PBMCs. These receptors all come from a man between 18 and 29 years old in good health. Some clones in this sample may be carry-over from other donors' samples.

V gene TRBV27 combines with J gene TRBJ2-2; no firm D call. CDR1 and CDR2 from the germline V gene are MNHEY and SMNVEV (reference sequence). The CDR3 is made up of 16 amino acids. The germline V and J ends were trimmed by 3 bases and 1 base, with 12 bases remaining between them. This chain's CDR3 is CASSFIPVLNTGELFF. The CDR3 DNA is TGTGCCAGCAGTTTTATTCCAGTCCTGAACACCGGGGAGCTGTTTTTT.

The chain employs TRBV6-6 and TRBJ1-1; D not certain. Germline CDR1 and CDR2: MNHNY and SVGAGI (reference sequence). Trimming took 7 bases from V and 2 from J, leaving 11 bases between them. The CDR3 is made up of 13 amino acids. CDR3 in amino acids: CASISGLNTEAFF. The DNA of the CDR3 is TGTGCCAGCATATCCGGCTTAAACACTGAAGCTTTCTTT.

The chain recombines TRBV4-3 with TRBJ2-3, with 9 positions matching TRBD2. Germline loops: CDR1 LGHNA, CDR2 YSLEER. The V and J ends lost 4 bases and 0 bases, in that order; junction bases with no gene match: 5. The CDR3 has 16 residues. The CDR3 DNA reads TGCGCCAGCAGCCCGCGGGAGGGGGGTAGCACAGATACGCAGTATTTT. It encodes CASSPREGGSTDTQYF.

This sequence joins TRBV28 and TRBJ2-7, with D unresolved. Trimming left V 6 bases short and J 4 bases short, with 10 bases between. The CDR3 has 12 amino acids. Germline CDR1 and CDR2: MDHEN and SYDVKM. This chain's CDR3 is CASSPLRYEQYF. Written as DNA, the CDR3 is TGTGCCAGCAGCCCCCTCAGGTACGAGCAGTACTTC.

The genes are TRBV27 and TRBJ2-1; D may be TRBD2 (6 bases). The germline V and J ends were trimmed by 3 bases and 0 bases, with 12 bases remaining between them. The CDR3 totals 16 residues. Per the germline V gene, CDR1 is MNHEY and CDR2 is SMNVEV (reference sequence). CDR3 DNA: TGTGCCAGCAGTTTTTGGAGGGCTAGCTCCTACAATGAGCAGTTCTTC. This sequence encodes CASSFWRASSYNEQFF.

The chain uses TRBV7-2 and TRBJ2-1; maybe TRBD2 (7 bases). Looked up from germline, CDR1 is SGHTA and CDR2 is FQGNSA. The CDR3 is 17 residues long. Trimming removed 2 bases from V and 1 base from J, with 15 bases in between. Written as DNA, the CDR3 is TGTGCCAGCAGCTTATCTTCCGGGGGGCTATCCTACAATGAGCAGTTCTTC. This codes for CASSLSSGGLSYNEQFF.

The V and J genes are TRBV13 and TRBJ2-5, with 7 bases that match TRBD2. CDR3 length: 17 amino acids. Losses at the gene ends were 0 bases for V and 5 bases for J; bases not matched to a gene: 12. Germline V CDR1 and CDR2: PRHDT, FYEKMQ (reference sequence). The CDR3 loop reads CASSLGRGLAERETQYF. The CDR3, as DNA: TGTGCCAGCAGCTTAGGCCGAGGGCTAGCGGAGCGCGAGACCCAGTACTTC.

The gene calls are TRBV7-6 and TRBJ2-7; D is perhaps TRBD1 or TRBD2 (5 bases each). The V and J ends lost 5 bases and 1 base respectively, with 15 bases between them. CDR3 length equals 15 residues. CDR1 SGHVS and CDR2 FNYEAQ come from the germline V gene. DNA of the CDR3: TGTGCCAGCAGCCCCCGGGACGCCGGGTCCTACGAGCAGTACTTC. Its protein product is CASSPRDAGSYEQYF.

This clone was counted a single time. V is TRBV5-5 and J is TRBJ2-2, with TRBD1 as a possible D gene (5 bases). Germline lookup yields CDR1 SGHKS and CDR2 YYEKEE (reference sequence). The CDR3 contains 14 residues. The V end lost 2 bases, the J end lost 4 bases, and 9 bases lay between the germline ends. In nucleotides, the CDR3 is TGTGCCAGCAGCTTCCTGCAGGGCACCGGGGAGCTGTTTTTT. Translating it yields CASSFLQGTGELFF.

Written as DNA, the CDR3 is TGCGCCAGCGGCCAGGTTAGCTCCTACAATGAGCAGTTCTTC. It codes for CASGQVSSYNEQFF. The chain recombines TRBV5-1 with TRBJ2-1; no firm D call. CDR1 is SGHRS and CDR2 is YFSETQ in the germline V gene. CDR3 size: 14 residues. V lost 7 bases, J lost 0 bases, and 11 bases lay in between.

The rearrangement uses TRBV11-2 and TRBJ2-7; possibly TRBD2 for D (5 bases). The CDR3 runs to 13 residues. The germline V and J ends were trimmed by 8 bases and 3 bases, with 14 bases remaining between them. Germline V CDR1 and CDR2: SGHAT, FQNNGV. The CDR3 sequence is CASSWESNYEQYF. The CDR3, as DNA: TGTGCCAGCTCCTGGGAGAGTAACTACGAGCAGTACTTC. Combining the CDR3 with reference TRBV11-2 and TRBJ2-7 gives the whole variable domain EAGVAQSPRYKIIEKRQSVAFWCNPISGHATLYWYQQILGQGPKLLIQFQNNGVVDDSQLPKDRFSAERLKGVDSTLKIQPAKLEDSAVYLCASSWESNYEQYFGPGTRLTVT.

The chain joins TRBV6-6 to TRBJ2-7; D gene uncertain. The CDR3 is made up of 12 amino acids. The ends were cut back, 10 bases at V and 6 bases at J, with 16 bases in the middle. Germline V gene lookup returns CDR1 MNHNY and CDR2 SVGAGI (reference sequence). The DNA for the CDR3 is TGTGCCACCTCGGCCAACCCGGGCGAGCAGTACTTC. Translating it yields CATSANPGEQYF.

This clone was seen more than once but under ten times. Other DNA sequences in this sample translate to the same CDR3. The chain combines TRBV5-4 with TRBJ1-1, with D hard to call. Germline CDR1 and CDR2: SGHNT and YYREEE (reference sequence). Trimming pared 4 bases from V and 5 bases from J, leaving 9 bases between. The CDR3 has 12 amino acids. The CDR3 sequence: CASSLLGTEAFF. The CDR3 coding sequence is TGTGCCAGCAGCCTCTTGGGGACTGAAGCTTTCTTT.

The chain employs TRBV28 and TRBJ2-7; TRBD1 matches 8 bases. The CDR3 spans 14 residues. V lost 6 bases and J lost 1; bases outside the gene matches: 5. The germline gives CDR1 MDHEN, CDR2 SYDVKM. The CDR3 sequence is CASRKDRASYEQYF. Here the CDR3 DNA reads TGTGCCAGCAGGAAGGACAGGGCTTCCTACGAGCAGTACTTC.

Concerning this clone: The same CDR3 also results from other DNA sequences found in this sample. This sequence joins TRBV5-6 and TRBJ1-2; D remains ambiguous. V dropped 0 bases and J dropped 0 bases, with 9 bases sitting between them. The CDR3 has 15 amino acids. Germline CDR1 is SGHDT and CDR2 is YYEEEE. This chain's CDR3 is CASSLEGRTNYGYTF. The DNA for the CDR3 is TGTGCCAGCAGCTTGGAAGGCAGGACTAACTATGGCTACACCTTC.